Detailed here is one T cell receptor beta chain. Its antigen is undetermined. The data were taken from a study of long-term antiretroviral therapy in people with HIV. Inclusion required at least two post-ART and at least one pre-ART PBMC samples. Ahead of DNA extraction, samples held about 0.95-11 million cryopreserved PBMC each. Study-wide results and limits: Missing from the dataset were any data on ART adherence, viral resistance or therapy changes.

It was version v3.0 of the immunoSEQ assay that was run at survey level. Sequencing was intended to reach about 40,000-55,000 T-cell genomes per sample. TCRdb's copy holds only in-frame clones and misses some; the assay was immunoSEQ multiplex PCR. The sample lists 30,000 to 40,000 clones; about three quarters were seen once. The CDR3 sequence is 15 residues long. Per germline, CDR1 SGHTA and CDR2 FQGNSA. V lost 3 bases, J lost 5 bases, and 6 bases stayed unmatched. This sequence joins TRBV7-2 and TRBJ2-1; 8 bases map to TRBD1. The clonotype originates from a woman in her 50s with HIV. This material consisted of unsorted PBMCs, taken 3.1 years after starting antiretroviral therapy. CDR3 amino acids: CASSFWTGHNNEQFF. The CDR3 DNA reads as TGTGCCAGCAGCTTTTGGACAGGGCACAACAATGAGCAGTTCTTC. Based on the CDR3 plus reference TRBV7-2 and TRBJ2-1, the full variable domain is GAGVSQSPSNKVTEKGKDVELRCDPISGHTALYWYRQSLGQGLEFLIYFQGNSAPDKSGLPSDRFSAERTGGSVSTLTIQRTQQEDSAVYLCASSFWTGHNNEQFFGPGTRLTVL.